This TCR beta chain is from a study of T cell changes during pregnancy in multiple sclerosis. Trimming shortened V by 8 bases and J by 8 bases, and 10 bases separated the two germline ends. The CDR3 sequence is 11 residues long. Germline V gene lookup returns CDR1 MDHEN and CDR2 SYDVKM. Profiled with immunoSEQ multiplex PCR; TCRdb holds only in-frame clones, not every one. Of some 28,000 clones listed, roughly 89% were seen once; the top ten hold around 0.59%. This sequence originates from a female donor in good health, enrolled as a control in a pregnancy study. This chain uses TRBV28 with TRBJ2-1; tentatively, D is TRBD1 (6 bases). Sequences were derived from CD4+ T cells from peripheral blood mononuclear cells, sampled in the first trimester of pregnancy. This CDR3 reads CASQGSDEQFF. The CDR3 bases are TGTGCCAGCCAGGGGTCGGATGAGCAGTTCTTC.